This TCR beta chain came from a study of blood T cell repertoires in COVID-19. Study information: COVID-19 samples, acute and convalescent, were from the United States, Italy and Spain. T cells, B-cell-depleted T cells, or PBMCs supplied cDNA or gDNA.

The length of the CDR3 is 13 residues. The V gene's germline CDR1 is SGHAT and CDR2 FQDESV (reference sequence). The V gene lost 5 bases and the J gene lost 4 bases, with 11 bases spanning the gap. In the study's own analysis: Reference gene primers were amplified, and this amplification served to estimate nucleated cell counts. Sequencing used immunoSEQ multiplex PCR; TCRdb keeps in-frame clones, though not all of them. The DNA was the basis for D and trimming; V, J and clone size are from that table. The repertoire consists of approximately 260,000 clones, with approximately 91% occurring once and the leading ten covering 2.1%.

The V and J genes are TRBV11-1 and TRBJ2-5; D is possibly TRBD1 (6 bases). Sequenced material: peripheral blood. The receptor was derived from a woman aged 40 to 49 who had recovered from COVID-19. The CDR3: CASSRGQIETQYF. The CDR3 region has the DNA TGTGCCAGCAGCCGAGGACAGATAGAGACCCAGTACTTC.